What follows describes a single T cell receptor beta chain. The data derive from a study of response to subunit inactivated influenza vaccine. One entry per CDR3 protein results from TCRdb running MiXCR on the RT-PCR reads. The table lists roughly 540,000 distinct CDR3 sequences, around 25% of them singletons, with approximately 3% in the top ten. V was pared by 3 bases and J by 1 base, with 11 bases between. This CDR3 has 15 residues. CDR1 is SEHNR and CDR2 is FQNEAQ in the germline V gene (reference sequence). This sample was shared with a second study, whose subject was T cells expressing NK-cell markers. This second report adds: The authors generated TCR beta cDNA through 5'RACE template switching with UMIs. TCR beta repertoires came from sorted CD3+CD56+NKG2C+, CD3+CD56+NKG2C- and CD3+CD56-NKG2C+ T cells.

The rearrangement joins TRBV7-9 to TRBJ2-3, with D possibly being TRBD2 (5 bases). The source was CD4+ T cells sorted from PBMCs, collected about 12 days after vaccination. The clonotype originates from a man between 50 and 59 years old who received an inactivated influenza vaccine. The CDR3 DNA follows: TGTGCCAGCAGCTTTGGAGGCGCACGCACAGATACGCAGTATTTT. Its translation: CASSFGGARTDTQYF. Filled out from reference TRBV7-9 and TRBJ2-3, the complete variable domain reads DTGVSQNPRHKITKRGQNVTFRCDPISEHNRLYWYRQTLGQGPEFLTYFQNEAQLEKSRLLSDRFSAERPKGSFSTLEIQRTEQGDSAMYLCASSFGGARTDTQYFGPGTRLTVL.